These 27 T cell receptor beta chains originate from one sample sequenced in a study of T cell changes during pregnancy in multiple sclerosis. TCRdb's copy holds only in-frame clones and misses some; the assay was immunoSEQ multiplex PCR. Among about 47,000 clones listed, 80% to 90% were seen once. The sample in question was CD8+ T cells from peripheral blood mononuclear cells, obtained in the second trimester of pregnancy. These receptor sequences come from a female donor with multiple sclerosis, enrolled in a pregnancy study.

V usage is TRBV6-1 and J usage is TRBJ1-6; D is undetermined. Germline loops: CDR1 MNHNS, CDR2 SASEGT. CDR3 length: 15 residues. Between the trimmed V and J ends, which lost 6 bases and 5 bases, there was a span of 14 bases. The CDR3 sequence is CASSQEVGHNSPLHF. The CDR3 DNA reads as TGTGCCAGCAGCCAAGAGGTTGGCCATAATTCACCCCTCCACTTT.

This rearrangement joins TRBV7-2 to TRBJ2-1, with 10 bases that match TRBD2. Germline assignment: CDR1 SGHTA and CDR2 FQGNSA. Trimming removed 9 bases from V and 2 bases from J; junction bases left unmatched: 7. CDR3 length: 15 residues. The CDR3 DNA reads TGTGCCAGTAAGCCTCTAGCGGGGGCCTACAATGAGCAGTTCTTC. It yields the protein CASKPLAGAYNEQFF.

The CDR3 here is CASSSDHRVVTDTQYF. CDR3 in DNA: TGTGCCAGCTCATCCGACCACAGGGTAGTCACAGATACGCAGTATTTT. The chain joins TRBV18 to TRBJ2-3; maybe TRBD1 (6 bases). The CDR3 spans 16 residues. V was shortened by 5 bases and J by 2 bases, with 17 bases between the two germline ends. The V gene's germline CDR1 is KGHSH and CDR2 LQKENI.

The genes are TRBV13 and TRBJ2-2; 7 nucleotides align to TRBD1. The CDR3 contains 17 residues. The V segment lost 2 bases and the J segment 4 bases; nucleotides outside the gene matches: 10. Germline values: CDR1 PRHDT, CDR2 FYEKMQ (reference sequence). The CDR3 region has the DNA TGTGCCAGCAGCTTATACAGGGGTTCCTGGACCACCGGGGAGCTGTTTTTT. This sequence encodes CASSLYRGSWTTGELFF.

The sample holds one count of this clone. V is TRBV5-4 and J is TRBJ1-2; the D gene is possibly TRBD1 (5 bases). V dropped 0 bases and J dropped 3 bases, with 15 bases sitting between them. The CDR3 runs 16 residues. Germline assignment: CDR1 SGHNT and CDR2 YYREEE (reference sequence). The CDR3 DNA follows: TGTGCCAGCAGCTTGGGGCTAGGTGTAGGGGACTATGGCTACACCTTC. Amino acid sequence: CASSLGLGVGDYGYTF.

The chain couples TRBV5-6 to TRBJ2-7, with 11 bases lining up with TRBD1. The CDR3 is 14 residues long. The V and J ends lost 3 bases and 9 bases, in that order; junction bases with no gene match: 8. Germline values: CDR1 SGHDT, CDR2 YYEEEE. The CDR3: CASSWGTGGSMQYF. In DNA form, the CDR3 reads TGTGCCAGCAGCTGGGGGACAGGGGGATCTATGCAGTACTTC.

This clone has just one count. This sequence joins TRBV5-8 and TRBJ2-7; maybe TRBD2 (6 bases). Germline assignment: CDR1 SGHTS and CDR2 YDEGEE. The V end lost 4 bases, the J end lost 3 bases, and 14 bases lay between the germline ends. The CDR3 runs to 14 residues. This chain's CDR3 is CASSPRGTNYEQYF. CDR3 nucleotides: TGTGCCAGCAGCCCGCGCGGGACCAACTACGAGCAGTACTTC. The whole variable domain, filled in from reference TRBV5-8 and TRBJ2-7, reads EAGVTQSPTHLIKTRGQQATLRCSPISGHTSVYWYQQALGLGLQFLLWYDEGEERNRGNFPPRFSGRQFPNYSSELNVNALELEDSALYLCASSPRGTNYEQYFGPGTRLTVT.

This chain joins TRBV7-9 and TRBJ1-1; no clear D. The CDR3 runs 14 residues. Germline values: CDR1 SEHNR, CDR2 FQNEAQ (reference sequence). Trimming stripped 5 bases from V and 4 bases from J, with 14 bases between. DNA of the CDR3: TGTGCCAGCAGCCCCCCGCGAGTGGTCACTGAAGCTTTCTTT. Encoded protein: CASSPPRVVTEAFF.

V is TRBV9 and J is TRBJ2-1, with D tentatively TRBD1 (5 bases). From germline, CDR1 is SGDLS and CDR2 YYNGEE. The CDR3 extends over 13 amino acids. V was clipped by 6 bases and J by 5 bases, with 12 bases between them. The CDR3 bases are TGTGCCAGCACCCCAGGGTACCACAATGAGCAGTTCTTC. Encoded protein: CASTPGYHNEQFF.

V usage is TRBV6-5 and J usage is TRBJ1-4; D may be TRBD1 (6 bases). Trimming removed 2 bases at V and 8 bases at J, with 12 bases between. This CDR3 comprises 14 residues. The germline V gene has CDR1 MNHEY and CDR2 SVGAGI. The CDR3 sequence is CASSYVQGDEKLFF. Written as DNA, the CDR3 is TGTGCCAGCAGTTACGTACAGGGTGACGAAAAACTGTTTTTT.

The gene calls are TRBV7-2 and TRBJ1-4; 8 nucleotides line up with TRBD1. Germline CDR1 and CDR2: SGHTA and FQGNSA. The CDR3 contains 15 residues. V gave up 6 bases and J gave up 0 bases; unmatched junction bases: 3. This CDR3 is CASRGQAATNEKLFF. The CDR3 nucleotides are TGTGCCAGCAGGGGACAGGCTGCAACTAATGAAAAACTGTTTTTT.

The V and J genes are TRBV9 and TRBJ1-2; a weak D match, TRBD1 (6 bases). This CDR3 has 11 residues. Trimming removed 7 bases from V and 7 bases from J, with 11 bases in between. Germline CDR1 reads SGDLS; CDR2 reads YYNGEE. CDR3 sequence: CASQGPGGYTF. The DNA for the CDR3 is TGTGCCAGCCAGGGGCCGGGTGGCTACACCTTC. The full variable domain, with the rest looked up from reference TRBV9 and TRBJ1-2, is DSGVTQTPKHLITATGQRVTLRCSPRSGDLSVYWYQQSLDQGLQFLIQYYNGEERAKGNILERFSAQQFPDLHSELNLSSLELGDSALYFCASQGPGGYTFGSGTRLTVV.

The chain joins TRBV7-6 to TRBJ1-1; D is ambiguous. V lost 1 base and J 3 bases, leaving 12 bases between the germline ends. CDR1 SGHVS and CDR2 FNYEAQ come from the germline V gene. CDR3 length: 15 residues. The CDR3, as DNA: TGTGCCAGCAGCTTAGGTTCGTACGCGGACACTGAAGCTTTCTTT. Protein product: CASSLGSYADTEAFF.

The rearrangement links TRBV6-4 to TRBJ2-2, with D possibly TRBD2 on 6 matching bases. Deletions cut 0 bases from V and 1 base from J, with 6 bases between. CDR1 and CDR2 (germline): MRHNA, SNTAGT. CDR3 length: 15 residues. The chain's CDR3 is CASSDSSGNTGELFF. In nucleotides, the CDR3 is TGTGCCAGCAGTGACTCTAGCGGGAACACCGGGGAGCTGTTTTTT.

V and J are TRBV2 and TRBJ2-2; tentative D call: TRBD2 (6 bases). V lost 7 bases, J lost 7 bases, and 10 bases lay in between. This CDR3 contains 12 residues. Germline V lookup: CDR1 SNHLY, CDR2 FYNNEI. The CDR3 DNA sequence: TGTGCCAGCATCGGGGGTCACGGGGAGCTGTTTTTT. Amino acid sequence: CASIGGHGELFF. The full variable domain, its missing parts supplied by reference TRBV2 and TRBJ2-2, is EPEVTQTPSHQVTQMGQEVILRCVPISNHLYFYWYRQILGQKVEFLVSFYNNEISEKSEIFDDQFSVERPDGSNFTLKIRSTKLEDSAMYFCASIGGHGELFFGEGSRLTVL.

The J gene is TRBJ2-7, the V gene TRBV6-5; TRBD2 matches 11 bases. Unmatched junction bases numbered 3, after V lost 0 bases and J lost 2 bases. In germline, CDR1 is MNHEY, CDR2 SVGAGI. This CDR3 is 16 amino acids long. The CDR3 DNA is TGTGCCAGCAGTTACTCCCGTAGCGGGGGGGCCTACGAGCAGTACTTC. Translated, it gives CASSYSRSGGAYEQYF.

CDR3 DNA sequence: TGTGCCAGCAGTGAAAGGGAAACGGGAGGCTACACCTTC. Translated: CASSERETGGYTF. V and J are TRBV6-1 and TRBJ1-2; D is ambiguous. Germline lookup yields CDR1 MNHNS and CDR2 SASEGT. Trimming cost V 2 bases and J 8 bases, with 12 bases left between them. The length of the CDR3 is 13 residues.

This clone was seen a single time. The chain carries TRBV4-2 and TRBJ1-1; the D is unclear. From germline, CDR1 is LGHNA and CDR2 YNFKEQ. This CDR3 region has 16 residues. Trimming shortened V by 4 bases and J by 0 bases, and 15 bases separated the two germline ends. Written as DNA, the CDR3 is TGTGCCAGCAGCCCCGCTTTATCCTATCTGAACACTGAAGCTTTCTTT. Protein product: CASSPALSYLNTEAFF.

J is TRBJ1-5 and V is TRBV2; 8 bases match TRBD1. The germline V gene has CDR1 SNHLY and CDR2 FYNNEI. CDR3 length equals 19 residues. The trim removed 6 bases at V and 2 bases at J, leaving 18 bases unmatched. DNA for the CDR3: TGTGCCAGCAGAGATGTCCCCGGGACAGGAAATGGTGGCAATCAGCCCCAGCATTTT. This gives the protein CASRDVPGTGNGGNQPQHF.

The chain has TRBV9 and TRBJ2-1; 7 bases map to TRBD2. The J segment lost 8 bases and the V segment lost 3 bases, leaving 14 bases of the junction unmatched. The length of the CDR3 is 16 residues. CDR1 is SGDLS, CDR2 YYNGEE, per germline. CDR3 coding DNA: TGTGCCAGCAGCGCTCCCGGGACTACTCTTTACTATGAGCAGTTCTTC. The encoded protein is CASSAPGTTLYYEQFF.

The J gene is TRBJ1-5, the V gene TRBV19; no clear D. The CDR3 is made up of 13 amino acids. Germline-derived CDR1 and CDR2 are LNHDA and SQIVND (reference sequence). V was clipped by 6 bases and J by 8 bases, with 14 bases between them. In DNA, the CDR3 is TGTGCCAGTAGCACTCAGAGCGGGGAGCCCCAGCATTTT. This sequence encodes CASSTQSGEPQHF.

This chain connects TRBV12-5 to TRBJ2-7, with D tentatively TRBD1 (5 bases). Germline V gene data show CDR1 as LGHNT and CDR2 as FRNRAP. Trimming removed 2 bases from V and 3 bases from J, with 17 bases in between. The CDR3 loop spans 16 amino acids. CDR3 nucleotides: TGTGCTAGTGGTTTGACGCCTCAGGGTCAGATCTACGAGCAGTACTTC. Encoded protein: CASGLTPQGQIYEQYF. The variable domain in full, completed from reference TRBV12-5 and TRBJ2-7, reads DARVTQTPRHKVTEMGQEVTMRCQPILGHNTVFWYRQTMMQGLELLAYFRNRAPLDDSGMPKDRFSAEMPDATLATLKIQPSEPRDSAVYFCASGLTPQGQIYEQYFGPGTRLTVT.

The table lists this clone with a few counts. V usage is TRBV7-8 and J usage is TRBJ2-7; TRBD2 agrees at 16 bases. After removal of 4 bases from V and 3 bases from J, the junction contained 9 bases not matched to a gene. Germline V lookup: CDR1 SGHVS, CDR2 FQNEAQ. This CDR3 comprises 18 residues. CDR3 in amino acids: CASSSGLAGGPEYYEQYF. CDR3 DNA: TGTGCCAGCAGCTCGGGACTAGCGGGAGGGCCCGAATACTACGAGCAGTACTTC.

The chain is built from TRBV13 and TRBJ1-6, with a tentative D call TRBD1 (6 bases). The V and J ends lost 4 bases and 6 bases respectively, with 13 bases between them. The CDR3 is 15 amino acids. Germline V CDR1 and CDR2: PRHDT, FYEKMQ (reference sequence). CDR3 bases: TGTGCCAGCAGCTGGCGGACAGACCTTAATTCACCCCTCCACTTT. Translated, it gives CASSWRTDLNSPLHF. Variable domain in full (rest from reference TRBV13 and TRBJ1-6): AAGVIQSPRHLIKEKRETATLKCYPIPRHDTVYWYQQGPGQDPQFLISFYEKMQSDKGSIPDRFSAQQFSDYHSELNMSSLELGDSALYFCASSWRTDLNSPLHFGNGTRLTVT.

This chain connects TRBV13 to TRBJ2-3; TRBD2 might be the D (5 bases). Germline lookup yields CDR1 PRHDT and CDR2 FYEKMQ (reference sequence). The V end lost 3 bases, the J end lost 2 bases, and 15 bases lay between the germline ends. The CDR3 totals 16 residues. CDR3 nucleotides: TGTGCCAGCAGCTTTCAGAGTAGCGAGGACACAGATACGCAGTATTTT. As protein: CASSFQSSEDTDTQYF.

The chain couples TRBV7-9 to TRBJ1-6; TRBD1 might be the D (6 bases). Germline lookup yields CDR1 SEHNR and CDR2 FQNEAQ (reference sequence). V shed 5 bases and J shed 14 bases, with 13 bases lying between them. CDR3 length equals 12 residues. The CDR3 nucleotides read TGTGCCAGCAGCCCCGGGACACTCTCCCTCCACTTT. Translation gives CASSPGTLSLHF.

The chain combines TRBV7-9 with TRBJ1-2; D call uncertain. The V and J ends lost 4 bases and 8 bases respectively, with 14 bases between them. The CDR3 totals 13 residues. Germline CDR1 and CDR2: SEHNR and FQNEAQ (reference sequence). For the CDR3, the DNA is TGTGCCAGCAGCTCCCCGAGGGTTTTAGGCTACACCTTC. This sequence encodes CASSSPRVLGYTF.